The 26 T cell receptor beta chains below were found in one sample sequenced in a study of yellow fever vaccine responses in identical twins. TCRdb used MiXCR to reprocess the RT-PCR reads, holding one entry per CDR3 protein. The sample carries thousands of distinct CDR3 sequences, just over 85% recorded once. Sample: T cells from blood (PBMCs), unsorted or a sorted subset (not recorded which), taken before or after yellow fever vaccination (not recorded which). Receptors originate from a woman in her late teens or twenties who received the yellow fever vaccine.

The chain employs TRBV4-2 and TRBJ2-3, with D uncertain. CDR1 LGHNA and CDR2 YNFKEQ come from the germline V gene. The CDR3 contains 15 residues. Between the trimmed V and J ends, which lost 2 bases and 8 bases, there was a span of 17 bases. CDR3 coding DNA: TGTGCCAGCAGCCAACGTCGAAGGACGAGGAGTACGCAGTATTTT. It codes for CASSQRRRTRSTQYF.

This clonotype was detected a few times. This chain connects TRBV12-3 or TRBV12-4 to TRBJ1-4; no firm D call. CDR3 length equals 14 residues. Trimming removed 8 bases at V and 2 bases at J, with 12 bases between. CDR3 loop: CASSPSGTNEKLFF. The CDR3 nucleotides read TGTGCCAGCTCCCCGTCGGGGACTAATGAAAAACTGTTTTTT.

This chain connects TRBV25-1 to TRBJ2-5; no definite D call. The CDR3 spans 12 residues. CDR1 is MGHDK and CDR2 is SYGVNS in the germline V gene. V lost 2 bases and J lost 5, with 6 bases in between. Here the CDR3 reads CASSELHETQYF. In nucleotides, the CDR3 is TGTGCCAGCAGTGAACTTCACGAGACCCAGTACTTC.

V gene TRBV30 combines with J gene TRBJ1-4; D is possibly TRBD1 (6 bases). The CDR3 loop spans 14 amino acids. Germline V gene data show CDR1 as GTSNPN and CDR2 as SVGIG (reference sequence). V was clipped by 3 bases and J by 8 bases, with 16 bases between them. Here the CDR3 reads CAWSGTGMREKLFF. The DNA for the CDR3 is TGTGCCTGGAGCGGTACAGGGATGAGGGAAAAACTGTTTTTT.

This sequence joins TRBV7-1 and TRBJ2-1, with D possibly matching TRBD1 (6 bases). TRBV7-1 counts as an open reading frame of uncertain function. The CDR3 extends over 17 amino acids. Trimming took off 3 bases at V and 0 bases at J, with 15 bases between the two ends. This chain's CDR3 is CASSSRAQGSSYNEQFF. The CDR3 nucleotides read TGTGCCAGCAGCTCCCGAGCACAGGGAAGCTCCTACAATGAGCAGTTCTTC.

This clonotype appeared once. The DNA for the CDR3 is TGTGCCAGCTCACCCCATGGCGGAGTCGGGGAGCTGTTTTTT. Protein sequence: CASSPHGGVGELFF. The gene calls are TRBV18 and TRBJ2-2; no clear D gene. Germline V gene sequence: CDR1 KGHSH, CDR2 LQKENI. The CDR3 extends over 14 amino acids. V was pared by 3 bases and J by 7 bases, with 12 bases between.

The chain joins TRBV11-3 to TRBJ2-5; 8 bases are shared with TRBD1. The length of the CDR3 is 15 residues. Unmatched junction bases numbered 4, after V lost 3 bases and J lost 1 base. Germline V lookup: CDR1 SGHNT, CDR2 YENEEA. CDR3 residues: CASSFSGTGQETQYF. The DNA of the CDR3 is TGTGCCAGCAGCTTCTCCGGGACAGGCCAAGAGACCCAGTACTTC.

In DNA, the CDR3 is TGTGCCAGTATGGGGTTCCCCGACTACGAGCAGTACTTC. It translates to CASMGFPDYEQYF. The chain combines TRBV19 with TRBJ2-7; D gene uncertain. Trimming left V 7 bases short and J 3 bases short, with 13 bases between. Per the germline V gene, CDR1 is LNHDA and CDR2 is SQIVND (reference sequence). The CDR3 consists of 13 residues.

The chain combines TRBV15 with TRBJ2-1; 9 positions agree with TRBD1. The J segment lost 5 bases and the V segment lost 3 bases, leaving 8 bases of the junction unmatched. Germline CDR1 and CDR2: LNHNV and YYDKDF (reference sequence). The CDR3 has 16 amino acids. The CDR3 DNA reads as TGTGCCACCAGCAGTGCCTCCGGGACAGGGAACAATGAGCAGTTCTTC. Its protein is CATSSASGTGNNEQFF.

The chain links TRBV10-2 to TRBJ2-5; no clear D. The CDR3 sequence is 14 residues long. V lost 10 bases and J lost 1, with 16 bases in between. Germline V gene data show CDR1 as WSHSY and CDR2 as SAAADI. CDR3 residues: CATPGRLIQETQYF. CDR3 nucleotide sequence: TGCGCCACTCCTGGCCGGCTGATCCAAGAGACCCAGTACTTC.

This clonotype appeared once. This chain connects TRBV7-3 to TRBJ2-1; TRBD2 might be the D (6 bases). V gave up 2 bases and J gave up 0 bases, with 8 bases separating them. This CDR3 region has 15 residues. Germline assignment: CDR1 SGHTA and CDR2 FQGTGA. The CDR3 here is CASSLVGGSYNEQFF. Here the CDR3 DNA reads TGTGCCAGCAGCTTAGTCGGGGGCTCCTACAATGAGCAGTTCTTC.

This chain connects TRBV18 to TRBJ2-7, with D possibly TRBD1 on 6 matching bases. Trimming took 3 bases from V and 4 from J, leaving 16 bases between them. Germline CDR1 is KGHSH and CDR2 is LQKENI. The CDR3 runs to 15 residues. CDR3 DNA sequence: TGTGCCAGCTCACCCGACAGGATTATATCTTACGAGCAGTACTTC. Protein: CASSPDRIISYEQYF. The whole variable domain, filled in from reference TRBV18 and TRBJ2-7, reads NAGVMQNPRHLVRRRGQEARLRCSPMKGHSHVYWYRQLPEEGLKFMVYLQKENIIDESGMPKERFSAEFPKEGPSILRIQQVVRGDSAAYFCASSPDRIISYEQYFGPGTRLTVT.

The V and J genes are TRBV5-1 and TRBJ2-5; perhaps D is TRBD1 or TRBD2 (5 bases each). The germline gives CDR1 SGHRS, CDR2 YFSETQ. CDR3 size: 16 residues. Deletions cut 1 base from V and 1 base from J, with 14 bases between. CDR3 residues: CASSLSGTAPQETQYF. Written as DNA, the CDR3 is TGCGCCAGCAGCTTGTCCGGGACGGCCCCCCAAGAGACCCAGTACTTC.

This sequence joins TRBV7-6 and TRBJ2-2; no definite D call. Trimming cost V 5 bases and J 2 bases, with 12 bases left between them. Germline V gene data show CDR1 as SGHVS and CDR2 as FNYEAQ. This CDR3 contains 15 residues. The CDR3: CASSALTTNTGELFF. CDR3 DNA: TGTGCCAGCAGCGCACTCACTACAAACACCGGGGAGCTGTTTTTT.

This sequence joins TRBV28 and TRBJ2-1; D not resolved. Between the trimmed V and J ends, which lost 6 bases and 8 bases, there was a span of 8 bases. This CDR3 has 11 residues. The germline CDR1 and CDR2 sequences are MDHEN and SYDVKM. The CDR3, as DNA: TGTGCCAGCAGCCCTTTGGATGAGCAGTTCTTC. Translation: CASSPLDEQFF.

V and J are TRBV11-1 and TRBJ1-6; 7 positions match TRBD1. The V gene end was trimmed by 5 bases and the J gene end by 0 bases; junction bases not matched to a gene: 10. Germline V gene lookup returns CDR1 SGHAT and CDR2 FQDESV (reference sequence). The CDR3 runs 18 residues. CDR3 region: CASSIPATGSSYNSPLHF. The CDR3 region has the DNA TGTGCCAGCAGCATACCTGCGACAGGGAGCTCCTATAATTCACCCCTCCACTTT.

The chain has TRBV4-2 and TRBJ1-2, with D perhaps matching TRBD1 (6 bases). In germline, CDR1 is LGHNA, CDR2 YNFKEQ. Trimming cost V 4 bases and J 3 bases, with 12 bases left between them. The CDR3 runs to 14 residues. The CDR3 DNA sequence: TGTGCCAGCAGCCCCACAGGGAGGGACTATGGCTACACCTTC. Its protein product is CASSPTGRDYGYTF.

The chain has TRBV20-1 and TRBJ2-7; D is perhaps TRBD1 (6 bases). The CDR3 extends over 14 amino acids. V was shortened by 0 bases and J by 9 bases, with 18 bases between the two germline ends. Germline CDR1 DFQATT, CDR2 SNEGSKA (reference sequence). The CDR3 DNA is TGCAGTGCTAGAGATCTACAGGGTGTCGAAGGGCAGTACTTC. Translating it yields CSARDLQGVEGQYF.

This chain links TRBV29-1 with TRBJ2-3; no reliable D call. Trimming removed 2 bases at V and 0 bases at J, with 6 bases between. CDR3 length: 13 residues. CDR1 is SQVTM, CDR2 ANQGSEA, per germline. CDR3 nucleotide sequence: TGCAGCGTTGAAATGGACAGCACAGATACGCAGTATTTT. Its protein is CSVEMDSTDTQYF.

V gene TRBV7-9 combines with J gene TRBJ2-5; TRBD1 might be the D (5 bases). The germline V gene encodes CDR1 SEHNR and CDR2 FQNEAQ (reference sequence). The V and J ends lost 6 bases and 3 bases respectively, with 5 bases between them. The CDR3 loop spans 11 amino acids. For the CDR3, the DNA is TGTGCCAGCAGGGACAAAGAGACCCAGTACTTC. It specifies CASRDKETQYF.

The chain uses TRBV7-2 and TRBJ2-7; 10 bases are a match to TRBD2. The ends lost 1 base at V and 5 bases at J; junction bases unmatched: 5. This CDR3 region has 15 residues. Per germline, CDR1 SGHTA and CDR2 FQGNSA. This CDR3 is CASSLVGLAEDEQYF. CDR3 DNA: TGTGCCAGCAGCTTAGTAGGACTAGCGGAAGACGAGCAGTACTTC.

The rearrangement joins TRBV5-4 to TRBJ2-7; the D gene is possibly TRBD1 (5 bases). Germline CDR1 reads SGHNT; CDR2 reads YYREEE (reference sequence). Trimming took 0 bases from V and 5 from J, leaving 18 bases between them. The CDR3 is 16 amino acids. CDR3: CASSLGVGPPPHEQYF. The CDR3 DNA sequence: TGTGCCAGCAGCTTGGGGGTGGGGCCTCCCCCCCACGAGCAGTACTTC.

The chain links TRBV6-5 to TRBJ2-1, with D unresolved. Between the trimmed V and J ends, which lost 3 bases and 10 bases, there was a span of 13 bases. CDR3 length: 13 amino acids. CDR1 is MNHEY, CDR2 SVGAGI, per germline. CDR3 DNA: TGTGCCAGCAGTTATGGACCTGGGGTGGAGCAGTTCTTC. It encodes CASSYGPGVEQFF.

CDR3 sequence (DNA): TGCGCCAGCAGTGGACCGGGACAGGTTGGATCACCCCTCCACTTT. Translating it yields CASSGPGQVGSPLHF. The chain carries TRBV23-1 and TRBJ1-6; 8 nucleotides agree with TRBD1. TRBV23-1 is placed among ORFs of uncertain function. The CDR3 has 15 residues. The J segment lost 10 bases and the V segment lost 5 bases, leaving 10 bases of the junction unmatched.

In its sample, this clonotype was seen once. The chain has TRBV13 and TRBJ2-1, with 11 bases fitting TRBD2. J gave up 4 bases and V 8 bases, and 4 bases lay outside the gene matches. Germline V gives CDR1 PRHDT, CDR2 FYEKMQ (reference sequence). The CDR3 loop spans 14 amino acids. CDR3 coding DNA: TGTGCCAGCTTTCTAGCGGGAGGTTACAATGAGCAGTTCTTC. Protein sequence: CASFLAGGYNEQFF.

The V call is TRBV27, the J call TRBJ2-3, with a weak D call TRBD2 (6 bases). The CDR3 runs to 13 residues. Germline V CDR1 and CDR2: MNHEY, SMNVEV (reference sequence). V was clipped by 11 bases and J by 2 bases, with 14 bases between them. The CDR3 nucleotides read TGTGCCGGGGGGACGGAACCCACAGATACGCAGTATTTT. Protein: CAGGTEPTDTQYF.